This T cell receptor (beta chain) was captured by sequencing in a study of blood T cell repertoires in COVID-19. Looking at the study overall: There were acute and convalescent COVID-19 samples, and they came from the United States, Italy and Spain. Sample material is recorded as cDNA or gDNA derived from T cells, B-cell-depleted T cells, or PBMCs.

Methods used by the authors: For nucleated cells, counts were estimated from reference gene primer amplification. Profiled with immunoSEQ multiplex PCR; TCRdb holds only in-frame clones, not every one. V and J calls and clone size are copied from that table; D and trimming were computed from the DNA. Altogether roughly 220,000 clones are present, about 80% being singletons, with the ten largest covering roughly 2.3%. Germline V gene sequence: CDR1 SGDLS, CDR2 YYNGEE. The CDR3 has 13 residues. V gave up 0 bases and J gave up 9 bases, with 10 bases separating them. Specimen: peripheral blood. V gene TRBV9 combines with J gene TRBJ2-4, with a possible D match to TRBD1 (7 bases). This receptor was identified in an older woman with acute or convalescent COVID-19. CDR3 DNA sequence: TGTGCCAGCAGCGTAGACCAGGGGGGCATTCAGTACTTC. Translation: CASSVDQGGIQYF.